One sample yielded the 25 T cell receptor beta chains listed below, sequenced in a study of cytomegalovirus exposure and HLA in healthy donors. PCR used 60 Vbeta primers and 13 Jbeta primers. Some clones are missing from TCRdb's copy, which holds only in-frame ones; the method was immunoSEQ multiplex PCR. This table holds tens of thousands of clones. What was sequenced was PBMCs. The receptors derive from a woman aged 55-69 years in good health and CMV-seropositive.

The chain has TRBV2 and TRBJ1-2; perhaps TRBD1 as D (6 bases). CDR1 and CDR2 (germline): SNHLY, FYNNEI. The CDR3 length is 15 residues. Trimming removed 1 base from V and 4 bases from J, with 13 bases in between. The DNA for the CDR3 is TGTGCCAGCAGTGAAGACACAGGGATGGCCTATGGCTACACCTTC. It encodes CASSEDTGMAYGYTF.

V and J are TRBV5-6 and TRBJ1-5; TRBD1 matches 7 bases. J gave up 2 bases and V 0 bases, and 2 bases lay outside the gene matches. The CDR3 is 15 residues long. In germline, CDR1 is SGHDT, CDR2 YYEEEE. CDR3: CASSLDRGGNQPQHF. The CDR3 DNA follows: TGTGCCAGCAGCTTGGACAGGGGTGGCAATCAGCCCCAGCATTTT.

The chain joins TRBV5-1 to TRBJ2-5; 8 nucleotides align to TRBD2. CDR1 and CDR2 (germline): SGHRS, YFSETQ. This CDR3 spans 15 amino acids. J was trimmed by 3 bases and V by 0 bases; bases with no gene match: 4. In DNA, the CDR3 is TGCGCCAGCAGCTTGGCCAGCGGGGGAAAAGAGACCCAGTACTTC. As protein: CASSLASGGKETQYF.

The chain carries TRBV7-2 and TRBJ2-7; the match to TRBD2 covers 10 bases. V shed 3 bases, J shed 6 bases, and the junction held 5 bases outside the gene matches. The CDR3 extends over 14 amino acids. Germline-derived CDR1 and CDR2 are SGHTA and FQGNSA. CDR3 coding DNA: TGTGCCAGCAGCTTGGGGCAGCGGGGGGGCGAGCAGTACTTC. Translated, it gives CASSLGQRGGEQYF.

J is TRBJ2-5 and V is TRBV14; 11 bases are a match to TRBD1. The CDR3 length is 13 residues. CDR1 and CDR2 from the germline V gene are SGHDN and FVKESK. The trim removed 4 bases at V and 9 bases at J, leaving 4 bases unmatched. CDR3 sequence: CASSPGTGGSQYF. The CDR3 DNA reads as TGTGCCAGCAGCCCGGGGACAGGGGGTTCCCAGTACTTC.

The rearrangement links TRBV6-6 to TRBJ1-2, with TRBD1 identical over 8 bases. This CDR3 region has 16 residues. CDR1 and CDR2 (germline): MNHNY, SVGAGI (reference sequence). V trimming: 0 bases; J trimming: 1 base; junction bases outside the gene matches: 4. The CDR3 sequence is CASSYSPTGGNYGYTF. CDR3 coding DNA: TGTGCCAGCAGTTACTCCCCAACAGGGGGTAACTATGGCTACACCTTC.

The CDR3 sequence: CASNEITGGNDEKLFF. CDR3 sequence (DNA): TGTGCCAGTAACGAAATCACAGGGGGAAATGATGAAAAACTGTTTTTT. The chain employs TRBV19 and TRBJ1-4, with 8 bases lining up with TRBD1. J lost 6 bases, V lost 7 bases, and 13 bases had no gene match. Germline CDR1 reads LNHDA; CDR2 reads SQIVND (reference sequence). The CDR3 runs to 16 residues.

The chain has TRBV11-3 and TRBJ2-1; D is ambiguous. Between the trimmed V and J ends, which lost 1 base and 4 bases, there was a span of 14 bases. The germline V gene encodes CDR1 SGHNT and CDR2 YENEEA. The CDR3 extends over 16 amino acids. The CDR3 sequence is CASSLVGGLGYNEQFF. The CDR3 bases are TGTGCCAGCAGCTTAGTTGGCGGCCTCGGGTACAATGAGCAGTTCTTC.

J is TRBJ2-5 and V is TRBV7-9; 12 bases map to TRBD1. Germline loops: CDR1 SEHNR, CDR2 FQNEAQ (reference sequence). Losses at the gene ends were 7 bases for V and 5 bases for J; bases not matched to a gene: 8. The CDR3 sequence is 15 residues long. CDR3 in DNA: TGTGCCAGCATTCCGGGACAGGGGGCCCGGGAGACCCAGTACTTC. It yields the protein CASIPGQGARETQYF.

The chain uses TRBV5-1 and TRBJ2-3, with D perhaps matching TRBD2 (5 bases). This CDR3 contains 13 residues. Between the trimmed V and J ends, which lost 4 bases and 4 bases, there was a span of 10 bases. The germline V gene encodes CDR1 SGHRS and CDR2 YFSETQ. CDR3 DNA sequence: TGCGCCAGCAGCGTTGGAGGTCCAGATACGCAGTATTTT. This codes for CASSVGGPDTQYF.

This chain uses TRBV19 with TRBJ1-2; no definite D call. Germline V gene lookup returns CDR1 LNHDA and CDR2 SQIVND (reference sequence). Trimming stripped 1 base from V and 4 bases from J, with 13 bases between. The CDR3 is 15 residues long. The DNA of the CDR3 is TGTGCCAGTAGTATAGCAGGTCGCAGCTCCTATGGCTACACCTTC. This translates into CASSIAGRSSYGYTF.

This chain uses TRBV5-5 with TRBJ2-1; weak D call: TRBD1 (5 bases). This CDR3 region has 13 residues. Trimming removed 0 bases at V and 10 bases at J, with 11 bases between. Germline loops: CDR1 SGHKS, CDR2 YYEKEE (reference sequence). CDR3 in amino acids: CASSLEQGREQFF. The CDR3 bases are TGTGCCAGCAGCTTGGAGCAGGGCAGAGAGCAGTTCTTC.

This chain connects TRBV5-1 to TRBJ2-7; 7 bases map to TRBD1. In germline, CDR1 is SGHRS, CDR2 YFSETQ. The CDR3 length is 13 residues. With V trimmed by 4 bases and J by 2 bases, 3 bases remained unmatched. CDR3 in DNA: TGCGCCAGCAGCCGGACAGGTGCCTACGAGCAGTACTTC. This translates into CASSRTGAYEQYF.

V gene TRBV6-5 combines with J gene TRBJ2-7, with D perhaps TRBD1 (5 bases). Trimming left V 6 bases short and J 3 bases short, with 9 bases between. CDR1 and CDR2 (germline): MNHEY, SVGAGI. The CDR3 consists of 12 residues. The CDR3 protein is CASSDSFYEQYF. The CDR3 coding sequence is TGTGCCAGCAGCGACAGTTTCTACGAGCAGTACTTC.

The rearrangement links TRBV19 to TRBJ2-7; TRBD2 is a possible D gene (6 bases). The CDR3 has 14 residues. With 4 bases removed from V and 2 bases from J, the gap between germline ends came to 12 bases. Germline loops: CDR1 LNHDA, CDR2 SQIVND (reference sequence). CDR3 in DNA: TGTGCCAGTAGTAACCGGGACTGGACCTACGAGCAGTACTTC. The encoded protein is CASSNRDWTYEQYF.

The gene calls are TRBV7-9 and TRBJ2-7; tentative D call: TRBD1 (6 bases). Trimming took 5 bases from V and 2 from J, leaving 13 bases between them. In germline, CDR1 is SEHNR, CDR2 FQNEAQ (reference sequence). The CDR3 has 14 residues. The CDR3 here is CASSPGQSTYEQYF. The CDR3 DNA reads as TGTGCCAGCAGCCCCGGACAGTCTACCTACGAGCAGTACTTC.

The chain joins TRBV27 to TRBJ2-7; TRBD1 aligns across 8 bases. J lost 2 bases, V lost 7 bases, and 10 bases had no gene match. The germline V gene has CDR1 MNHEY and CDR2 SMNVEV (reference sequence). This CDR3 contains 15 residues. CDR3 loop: CASTKDRDTPYEQYF. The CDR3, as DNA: TGTGCCAGCACCAAGGACAGGGACACCCCCTACGAGCAGTACTTC.

The CDR3 DNA follows: TGTGCCAGCGGCACCCCCCAGCGGGATACGCAGTATTTT. Its protein is CASGTPQRDTQYF. The chain carries TRBV25-1 and TRBJ2-3; D might be TRBD2 (5 bases). Between the trimmed V and J ends, which lost 8 bases and 6 bases, there was a span of 15 bases. Germline values: CDR1 MGHDK, CDR2 SYGVNS. This CDR3 is built from 13 residues. Full variable domain (outside the CDR3, taken from reference TRBV25-1 and TRBJ2-3): EADIYQTPRYLVIGTGKKITLECSQTMGHDKMYWYQQDPGMELHLIHYSYGVNSTEKGDLSSESTVSRIRTEHFPLTLESARPSHTSQYLCASGTPQRDTQYFGPGTRLTVL.

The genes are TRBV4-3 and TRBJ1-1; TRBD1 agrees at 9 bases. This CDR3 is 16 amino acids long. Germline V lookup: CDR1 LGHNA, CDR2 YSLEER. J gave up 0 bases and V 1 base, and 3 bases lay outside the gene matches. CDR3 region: CASSQGQGVVNTEAFF. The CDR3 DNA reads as TGCGCCAGCAGCCAAGGACAGGGGGTGGTGAACACTGAAGCTTTCTTT.

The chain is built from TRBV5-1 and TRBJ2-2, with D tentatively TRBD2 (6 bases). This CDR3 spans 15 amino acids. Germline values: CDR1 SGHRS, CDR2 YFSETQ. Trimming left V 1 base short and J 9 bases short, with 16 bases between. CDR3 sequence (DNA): TGCGCCAGCAGCTTGTCACTAGCTGAGGTCCGGGAGCTGTTTTTT. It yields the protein CASSLSLAEVRELFF.

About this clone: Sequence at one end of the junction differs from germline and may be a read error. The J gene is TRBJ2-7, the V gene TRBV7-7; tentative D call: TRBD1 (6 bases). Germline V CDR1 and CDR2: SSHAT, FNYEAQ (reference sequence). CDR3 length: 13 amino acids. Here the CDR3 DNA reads TGTGCTAGCAGCCCGGACAGAACCTACGAGCAGTACTTC. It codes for CASSPDRTYEQYF.

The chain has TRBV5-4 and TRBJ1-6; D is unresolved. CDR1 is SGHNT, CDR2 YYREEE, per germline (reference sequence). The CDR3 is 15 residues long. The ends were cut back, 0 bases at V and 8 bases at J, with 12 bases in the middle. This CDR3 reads CASSLGRERDSPLHF. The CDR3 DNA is TGTGCCAGCAGCTTGGGGAGGGAGAGGGATTCACCCCTCCACTTT.

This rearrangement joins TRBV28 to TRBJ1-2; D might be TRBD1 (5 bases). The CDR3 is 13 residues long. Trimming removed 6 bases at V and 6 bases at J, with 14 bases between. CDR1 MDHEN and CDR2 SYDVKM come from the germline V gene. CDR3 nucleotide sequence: TGTGCCAGCAGAAGGCAGGGAAGCGATGGCTACACCTTC. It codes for CASRRQGSDGYTF.

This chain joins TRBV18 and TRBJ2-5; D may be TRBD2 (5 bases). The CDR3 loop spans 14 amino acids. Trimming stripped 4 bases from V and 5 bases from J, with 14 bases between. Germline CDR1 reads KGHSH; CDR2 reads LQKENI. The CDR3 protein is CASSLLAVGETQYF. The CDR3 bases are TGTGCCAGCTCACTCCTAGCTGTAGGGGAGACCCAGTACTTC. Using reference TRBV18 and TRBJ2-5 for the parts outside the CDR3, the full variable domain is NAGVMQNPRHLVRRRGQEARLRCSPMKGHSHVYWYRQLPEEGLKFMVYLQKENIIDESGMPKERFSAEFPKEGPSILRIQQVVRGDSAAYFCASSLLAVGETQYFGPGTRLLVL.

CDR3 nucleotide sequence: TGTGCCAGCAGCCGGACAGATTCCCGAGGCACTGAAGCTTTCTTT. This codes for CASSRTDSRGTEAFF. The V gene is TRBV7-9, the J gene TRBJ1-1; tentative D call: TRBD1 (6 bases). The CDR3 spans 15 residues. V lost 5 bases and J lost 4, with 17 bases in between. Germline CDR1 SEHNR, CDR2 FQNEAQ (reference sequence).